Presented here are 24 T cell receptor beta chains from one specimen sequenced in a study of control samples from healthy donors and cancer patients. Here immunoSEQ multiplex PCR was the method, and the copy in TCRdb shows in-frame clones only, minus some. Of some 160,000 clones listed, about nine tenths are singletons. The sample taken for sequencing was blood. The receptors come from a man under 40 in good health.

The V call is TRBV19, the J call TRBJ1-5, with no clear D. This CDR3 is 15 amino acids long. V shed 4 bases and J shed 2 bases, with 12 bases lying between them. Germline lookup yields CDR1 LNHDA and CDR2 SQIVND (reference sequence). CDR3 region: CASSTEGAGNQPQHF. CDR3 coding DNA: TGTGCCAGTAGTACGGAAGGTGCGGGCAATCAGCCCCAGCATTTT. Looking up the rest from reference TRBV19 and TRBJ1-5 gives the full variable domain: DGGITQSPKYLFRKEGQNVTLSCEQNLNHDAMYWYRQDPGQGLRLIYYSQIVNDFQKGDIAEGYSVSREKKESFPLTVTSAQKNPTAFYLCASSTEGAGNQPQHFGDGTRLSIL.

This clone was found once. The chain joins TRBV2 to TRBJ1-2; 7 nucleotides agree with TRBD1. V trimming: 3 bases; J trimming: 8 bases; junction bases outside the gene matches: 9. The CDR3 extends over 14 amino acids. Germline V gene lookup returns CDR1 SNHLY and CDR2 FYNNEI. The CDR3 nucleotides are TGTGCCAGCAGTGAGAAGGAGGGGGCGAACGGCTACACCTTC. It yields the protein CASSEKEGANGYTF. Full variable domain (outside the CDR3, taken from reference TRBV2 and TRBJ1-2): EPEVTQTPSHQVTQMGQEVILRCVPISNHLYFYWYRQILGQKVEFLVSFYNNEISEKSEIFDDQFSVERPDGSNFTLKIRSTKLEDSAMYFCASSEKEGANGYTFGSGTRLTVV.

The chain links TRBV18 to TRBJ2-3, with D unclear. Trimming left V 0 bases short and J 2 bases short, with 9 bases between. Germline V gives CDR1 KGHSH, CDR2 LQKENI. The CDR3 covers 15 residues. CDR3 in amino acids: CASSPPSGVTDTQYF. Written as DNA, the CDR3 is TGTGCCAGCTCACCACCCTCTGGGGTCACAGATACGCAGTATTTT.

The V and J genes are TRBV3-1 (or the pseudogene TRBV3-2) and TRBJ2-7; 12 bases are a match to TRBD1. CDR3 size: 15 residues. After removal of 2 bases from V and 6 bases from J, the junction contained 5 bases not matched to a gene. Germline CDR1 LGHDT, CDR2 YNNKEL (reference sequence). CDR3 coding DNA: TGTGCCAGCAGCCAAACAGGGACAGGGGGCTCCGAGCAGTACTTC. This encodes CASSQTGTGGSEQYF.

CDR3: CASSEFPRQVYEQYF. For the CDR3, the DNA is TGTGCCAGCAGCGAATTCCCCAGACAGGTCTACGAGCAGTACTTC. V gene TRBV21-1 combines with J gene TRBJ2-7; the table's D gene call, TRBD1, was not cross checked with the DNA. TRBV21-1 is designated a pseudogene. The CDR3 sequence is 15 residues long.

V usage is TRBV4-3 and J usage is TRBJ2-7, with 7 bases that match TRBD2. Looked up from germline, CDR1 is LGHNA and CDR2 is YSLEER. Trimming removed 0 bases from V and 4 bases from J; junction bases left unmatched: 6. CDR3 length equals 15 residues. The CDR3 loop is CASSQERESFYEQYF. The CDR3 DNA reads TGCGCCAGCAGCCAAGAGCGGGAGTCTTTTTACGAGCAGTACTTC.

The chain is built from TRBV6-6 and TRBJ2-7; 11 bases fit TRBD2. V lost 6 bases to trimming and J lost 0 bases; unmatched junction nucleotides: 7. This CDR3 has 16 amino acids. Germline V gene data show CDR1 as MNHNY and CDR2 as SVGAGI (reference sequence). As DNA, the CDR3 is TGTGCCAGCAGCACTTCTAGCGGGAGGAGCTCCTACGAGCAGTACTTC. It specifies CASSTSSGRSSYEQYF.

Notes on this clone: The sample contains more than one DNA sequence encoding this CDR3. The chain employs TRBV28 and TRBJ2-3; 7 nucleotides match TRBD2. The germline V gene has CDR1 MDHEN and CDR2 SYDVKM. The CDR3 totals 10 residues. CDR3 DNA sequence: TGTGCTAGCGGGCGAGATACGCAGTATTTT. The encoded protein is CASGRDTQYF.

J is TRBJ1-2 and V is TRBV30; TRBD1 aligns across 9 bases. The germline gives CDR1 GTSNPN, CDR2 SVGIG (reference sequence). V lost 5 bases to trimming and J lost 2 bases; unmatched junction nucleotides: 0. The CDR3 length is 12 residues. The DNA of the CDR3 is TGTGCCTGGGGACAGGGGAACTATGGCTACACCTTC. Its protein product is CAWGQGNYGYTF.

The chain uses TRBV7-9 and TRBJ1-1; TRBD1 might be the D (5 bases). The CDR3 loop spans 11 amino acids. Trimming removed 5 bases at V and 11 bases at J, with 12 bases between. Germline V gives CDR1 SEHNR, CDR2 FQNEAQ (reference sequence). The chain's CDR3 is CASSKTVGAFF. CDR3 DNA: TGTGCCAGCAGCAAGACAGTTGGTGCTTTCTTT.

The chain is built from TRBV3-1 (or the pseudogene TRBV3-2) and TRBJ1-5; D is unclear. Germline assignment: CDR1 LGHDT and CDR2 YNNKEL (reference sequence). V was pared by 0 bases and J by 9 bases, with 12 bases between. The CDR3 length is 14 residues. This CDR3 is CASSQDRTRRPQHF. In nucleotides, the CDR3 is TGTGCCAGCAGCCAAGACAGGACTAGGCGGCCCCAGCATTTT.

This clone was picked up one time. The chain combines TRBV6-2 or TRBV6-3 with TRBJ2-7, with a possible D match to TRBD1 (6 bases). V was trimmed by 4 bases and J by 5 bases, leaving 6 bases between them. CDR1 and CDR2 from the germline V gene are MNHEY and SVGEGT. This CDR3 has 11 amino acids. The DNA for the CDR3 is TGTGCCAGCAGTTGGACAGACGAGCAGTACTTC. It specifies CASSWTDEQYF.

The V and J genes are TRBV6-1 and TRBJ1-1, with D uncertain. CDR1 MNHNS and CDR2 SASEGT come from the germline V gene. CDR3 length: 12 amino acids. V was pared by 1 base and J by 0 bases, with 0 bases between. As DNA, the CDR3 is TGTGCCAGCAGTGAAGTGAACACTGAAGCTTTCTTT. It is translated as CASSEVNTEAFF.

This chain joins TRBV14 and TRBJ1-2; D unclear. Germline V gene lookup returns CDR1 SGHDN and CDR2 FVKESK. The length of the CDR3 is 13 residues. Trimming pared 0 bases from V and 3 bases from J, leaving 5 bases between. CDR3 coding DNA: TGTGCCAGCAGCCAAGAGCCAGACTATGGCTACACCTTC. It codes for CASSQEPDYGYTF.

The rearrangement uses TRBV11-2 and TRBJ2-3, with TRBD2 matching 12 bases. Germline V gene lookup returns CDR1 SGHAT and CDR2 FQNNGV. The CDR3 is 16 amino acids. J lost 5 bases, V lost 5 bases, and 8 bases had no gene match. As DNA, the CDR3 is TGTGCCAGCAGCCCCCTAGCGGGGGGGCCAAGAGATACGCAGTATTTT. Its translation is CASSPLAGGPRDTQYF. The full variable domain, completed using reference TRBV11-2 and TRBJ2-3, is EAGVAQSPRYKIIEKRQSVAFWCNPISGHATLYWYQQILGQGPKLLIQFQNNGVVDDSQLPKDRFSAERLKGVDSTLKIQPAKLEDSAVYLCASSPLAGGPRDTQYFGPGTRLTVL.

The chain is built from TRBV9 and TRBJ2-3, with 7 bases fitting TRBD2. Germline CDR1 and CDR2: SGDLS and YYNGEE. V trimming: 0 bases; J trimming: 2 bases; junction bases outside the gene matches: 0. This CDR3 is 14 amino acids long. The CDR3 spells CASSVGDYTDTQYF. CDR3 in DNA: TGTGCCAGCAGCGTAGGGGACTACACAGATACGCAGTATTTT.

This rearrangement joins TRBV5-1 to TRBJ1-2; D is undetermined. Germline CDR1 and CDR2: SGHRS and YFSETQ. The CDR3 length is 15 residues. The V gene lost 1 base and the J gene lost 6 bases, with 16 bases spanning the gap. As DNA, the CDR3 is TGCGCCAGCAGCTTGCTGGGGAACTGGGTTGATGGCTACACCTTC. It is translated as CASSLLGNWVDGYTF.

The rearrangement links TRBV24-1 to TRBJ2-1; 9 positions agree with TRBD2. This CDR3 region has 16 residues. Trimming took 6 bases from V and 0 from J; bases not matched to a gene: 5. Germline V CDR1 and CDR2: KGHDR, SFDVKD. This chain's CDR3 is CATSRSGGSSYNEQFF. The DNA for the CDR3 is TGTGCCACCAGTCGAAGCGGGGGGAGCTCCTACAATGAGCAGTTCTTC.

This chain links TRBV11-3 with TRBJ2-7; D possibly corresponds to TRBD2 (6 bases). Trimming took 11 bases from V and 7 from J, leaving 27 bases between them. This CDR3 comprises 15 residues. Germline lookup yields CDR1 SGHNT and CDR2 YENEEA. As DNA, the CDR3 is TGTGCCGGCGGGAAGGTGGTCGGACGCTTTTGGGAGCAGTACTTC. Its protein is CAGGKVVGRFWEQYF.

The chain employs TRBV5-6 and TRBJ2-5, with D possibly TRBD2 on 5 matching bases. Trimming shortened V by 5 bases and J by 5 bases, and 16 bases separated the two germline ends. Germline V lookup: CDR1 SGHDT, CDR2 YYEEEE. The CDR3 length is 14 residues. The CDR3 sequence is CASSNLAGMETQYF. CDR3 in DNA: TGTGCCAGCAGTAACCTAGCAGGAATGGAGACCCAGTACTTC.

The genes are TRBV11-3 and TRBJ2-7; 8 positions match TRBD1. V shed 6 bases and J 2 bases; nucleotides not matched to a gene: 9. The CDR3 loop spans 15 amino acids. Germline CDR1 reads SGHNT; CDR2 reads YENEEA. CDR3: CASRLKRDRPYEQYF. CDR3 in DNA: TGTGCCAGCAGACTAAAACGGGACAGGCCCTACGAGCAGTACTTC. The entire variable domain, with the rest obtained from reference TRBV11-3 and TRBJ2-7, is as follows: EAGVVQSPRYKIIEKKQPVAFWCNPISGHNTLYWYLQNLGQGPELLIRYENEEAVDDSQLPKDRFSAERLKGVDSTLKIQPAELGDSAVYLCASRLKRDRPYEQYFGPGTRLTVT.

This sequence joins TRBV7-6 and TRBJ2-7; 8 nucleotides align to TRBD2. This CDR3 comprises 14 residues. Unmatched junction bases numbered 6, after V lost 8 bases and J lost 0 bases. The germline V gene has CDR1 SGHVS and CDR2 FNYEAQ. The CDR3 reads CASRLASHSYEQYF. In DNA, the CDR3 is TGTGCCAGCCGACTAGCGTCGCACTCCTACGAGCAGTACTTC.

This clone was recorded only once. The chain uses TRBV19 and TRBJ1-1; TRBD1 might be the D (5 bases). V was clipped by 7 bases and J by 4 bases, with 16 bases between them. Germline CDR1 LNHDA, CDR2 SQIVND (reference sequence). The CDR3 is made up of 14 amino acids. The CDR3 DNA reads as TGTGCCAGTACCCGGGGGGGGTTGAGCACTGAAGCTTTCTTT. Translation gives CASTRGGLSTEAFF. Together with reference TRBV19 and TRBJ1-1, the CDR3 gives the full variable domain: DGGITQSPKYLFRKEGQNVTLSCEQNLNHDAMYWYRQDPGQGLRLIYYSQIVNDFQKGDIAEGYSVSREKKESFPLTVTSAQKNPTAFYLCASTRGGLSTEAFFGQGTRLTVV.

This sequence joins TRBV6-5 and TRBJ2-7; D call uncertain. The CDR3 is 13 amino acids. The germline V and J ends were trimmed by 4 bases and 2 bases, with 9 bases remaining between them. Germline loops: CDR1 MNHEY, CDR2 SVGAGI. This CDR3 reads CASSFGSPYEQYF. The CDR3 DNA sequence: TGTGCCAGCAGTTTCGGGTCCCCCTACGAGCAGTACTTC.